This TCR beta chain was obtained from a study of blood T cell repertoires in COVID-19. This clone was observed a single time. V gave up 7 bases and J gave up 8 bases; unmatched junction bases: 12. This CDR3 has 14 amino acids. CDR1 is SQVTM and CDR2 is ANQGSEA in the germline V gene. As originally analysed: Using reference gene primer amplification, nucleated cell counts were estimated. Libraries were prepared by immunoSEQ multiplex PCR; TCRdb keeps only in-frame clonotypes and omits some of them. For V, J and clone size, that table is used; D and trimming come from the DNA. The table lists 120,000 to 150,000 clones, roughly 80% of them singletons.

The sample was peripheral blood. The receptor was isolated from a human donor in a cohort sampled during active COVID-19. The chain carries TRBV29-1 and TRBJ2-1; 9 bases match TRBD2. The CDR3 loop reads CSADMAGGFDEQFF. The CDR3 DNA is TGCAGCGCTGACATGGCGGGGGGGTTTGATGAGCAGTTCTTC.